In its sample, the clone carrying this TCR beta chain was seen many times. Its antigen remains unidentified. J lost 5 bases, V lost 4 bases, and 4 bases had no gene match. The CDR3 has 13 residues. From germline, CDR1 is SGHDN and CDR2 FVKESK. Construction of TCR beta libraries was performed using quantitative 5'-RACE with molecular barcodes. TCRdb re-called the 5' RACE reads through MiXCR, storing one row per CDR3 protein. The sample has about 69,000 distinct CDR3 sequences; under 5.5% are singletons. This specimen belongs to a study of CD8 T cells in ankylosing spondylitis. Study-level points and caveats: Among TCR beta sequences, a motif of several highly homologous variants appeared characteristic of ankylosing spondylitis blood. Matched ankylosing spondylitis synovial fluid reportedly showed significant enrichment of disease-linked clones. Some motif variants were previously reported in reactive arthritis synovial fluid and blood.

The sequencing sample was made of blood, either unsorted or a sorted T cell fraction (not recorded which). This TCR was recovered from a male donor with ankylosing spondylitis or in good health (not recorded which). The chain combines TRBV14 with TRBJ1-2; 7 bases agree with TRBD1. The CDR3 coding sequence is TGTGCCAGCAGCCCCGACAGGGTATATGGCTACACCTTC. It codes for CASSPDRVYGYTF.